Presented here are 13 T cell receptor beta chains from one specimen sequenced in a study of CD8 T cells in Susac syndrome. RNA amounts of about 0.5 to 1 ug underwent reverse transcription with random hexamers. TCRdb fed the immunoSEQ multiplex PCR reads into MiXCR, producing one record per CDR3 protein. The data hold 200,000 to 250,000 distinct CDR3 sequences, with roughly 90% observed a single time. What was sequenced was CD8+ T cells from PBMCs. The receptors here all came from a human donor with multiple sclerosis.

The rearrangement uses TRBV7-2 and TRBJ2-7; D not resolved. Trimming took 6 bases from V and 6 from J, leaving 15 bases between them. This CDR3 has 13 residues. Germline V CDR1 and CDR2: SGHTA, FQGNSA. In DNA form, the CDR3 reads TGTGCCAGCAGTCTAACTTCGTCTTCCGAGCAGTACTTC. It is translated as CASSLTSSSEQYF. Together with reference TRBV7-2 and TRBJ2-7, the CDR3 gives the full variable domain: GAGVSQSPSNKVTEKGKDVELRCDPISGHTALYWYRQSLGQGLEFLIYFQGNSAPDKSGLPSDRFSAERTGGSVSTLTIQRTQQEDSAVYLCASSLTSSSEQYFGPGTRLTVT.

The chain carries TRBV12-5 and TRBJ1-5; tentatively, D is TRBD1 (5 bases). V lost 5 bases, J lost 8 bases, and 13 bases lay in between. This CDR3 has 13 residues. Germline values: CDR1 LGHNT, CDR2 FRNRAP. CDR3 DNA: TGTGCTAGTGGTATGTCAGGGATAGAGCCCCAGCATTTT. This gives the protein CASGMSGIEPQHF.

V and J are TRBV27 and TRBJ2-7; 7 positions agree with TRBD2. CDR1 is MNHEY, CDR2 SMNVEV, per germline (reference sequence). The CDR3 runs 17 residues. Unmatched junction bases numbered 17, after V lost 6 bases and J lost 3 bases. The CDR3 DNA sequence: TGTGCCAGCAGCACCACCACGGTTGCGAGCGGGAACTACGAGCAGTACTTC. Its protein product is CASSTTTVASGNYEQYF.

The V and J genes are TRBV7-9 and TRBJ1-1; 10 bases match TRBD1. Per the germline V gene, CDR1 is SEHNR and CDR2 is FQNEAQ (reference sequence). This CDR3 is built from 18 residues. The V segment lost 5 bases and the J segment 4 bases; nucleotides outside the gene matches: 16. CDR3 sequence reads: CASSATDRGSWLGTEAFF. The CDR3, as DNA: TGTGCCAGCAGCGCAACGGACAGGGGGAGCTGGCTGGGCACTGAAGCTTTCTTT.

The CDR3 region is CASSQGPASGSSYNEQFF. The CDR3 bases are TGCGCCAGCAGCCAAGGCCCGGCTAGCGGGAGCTCCTACAATGAGCAGTTCTTC. The chain recombines TRBV4-3 with TRBJ2-1; 10 bases line up with TRBD2. The CDR3 runs 18 residues. The germline CDR1 and CDR2 sequences are LGHNA and YSLEER. The V and J ends lost 1 base and 0 bases, in that order; junction bases with no gene match: 6.

The gene calls are TRBV21-1 and TRBJ2-7; the table's D call TRBD1 went unverified against the DNA. TRBV21-1 is termed a pseudogene. This CDR3 comprises 16 residues. The CDR3 nucleotides are TGTGCCAGCAGCAAGTTCCGGGACAGTTACTCCTACGAGCAGTACTTC. Encoded protein: CASSKFRDSYSYEQYF.

The J gene is TRBJ1-1, the V gene TRBV4-1, with D possibly being TRBD1 (6 bases). V was trimmed by 6 bases and J by 3 bases, leaving 14 bases between them. This CDR3 is 14 amino acids long. Germline CDR1 is MGHRA and CDR2 is YSYEKL. Written as DNA, the CDR3 is TGCGCCAGCAGGGAACAGGGTTGGGACACTGAAGCTTTCTTT. Protein sequence: CASREQGWDTEAFF.

The chain links TRBV7-9 to TRBJ2-7; a weak D match, TRBD2 (5 bases). Germline V lookup: CDR1 SEHNR, CDR2 FQNEAQ (reference sequence). The V end lost 2 bases, the J end lost 4 bases, and 12 bases lay between the germline ends. The CDR3 has 14 residues. In DNA form, the CDR3 reads TGTGCCAGCAGCTTAAGCATGGGGAGATACGAGCAGTACTTC. It specifies CASSLSMGRYEQYF.

The J gene is TRBJ1-1, the V gene TRBV6-2 or TRBV6-3, with a weak D call TRBD1 (5 bases). The CDR3 is made up of 15 amino acids. Germline CDR1 reads MNHEY; CDR2 reads SVGEGT. V was pared by 6 bases and J by 7 bases, with 21 bases between. The CDR3: CASSELGEIDGEAFF. The CDR3 DNA is TGTGCCAGCAGCGAATTAGGGGAAATCGACGGTGAAGCTTTCTTT.

The V call is TRBV4-1, the J call TRBJ2-7; D uncertain. The germline gives CDR1 MGHRA, CDR2 YSYEKL. The V gene lost 0 bases and the J gene lost 3 bases, with 15 bases spanning the gap. This CDR3 spans 16 amino acids. CDR3 bases: TGCGCCAGCAGCCAAGACCCCGTTTCTACCAGCTACGAGCAGTACTTC. Translating it yields CASSQDPVSTSYEQYF.

The chain is built from TRBV21-1 and TRBJ1-1. TRBV21-1 is flagged as a pseudogene. The CDR3 runs 14 residues. The CDR3 is CASSKGSTHTEAFF. The CDR3 bases are TGTGCCAGCAGCAAAGGAAGCACACACACTGAAGCTTTCTTT.

The CDR3 DNA sequence: TGTGCCAGCAGCCTCAGCGATTTCGGGGAGCTGTTTTTT. The encoded protein is CASSLSDFGELFF. The V and J genes are TRBV9 and TRBJ2-2, with no clear D. Trimming removed 4 bases at V and 7 bases at J, with 11 bases between. Per the germline V gene, CDR1 is SGDLS and CDR2 is YYNGEE. This CDR3 is 13 amino acids long.

The V gene is TRBV6-1, the J gene TRBJ2-2; 8 positions match TRBD1. CDR1 and CDR2 from the germline V gene are MNHNS and SASEGT. V lost 4 bases and J lost 6; bases outside the gene matches: 7. The CDR3 is made up of 15 amino acids. CDR3 DNA: TGTGCCAGCAGTGTGACAGGGGTAGAGGCCGGGGAGCTGTTTTTT. This gives the protein CASSVTGVEAGELFF.